This T cell receptor (beta chain) was sequenced during a study of cytotoxic CD8 clonotypes in ibrutinib-treated CLL. Background on the study: Patients gave response samples after a median 12 months of treatment, range 6 to 36.

This clone was recorded a few times. Antigen unknown. This CDR3 has 13 amino acids. Trimming removed 6 bases from V and 4 bases from J; junction bases left unmatched: 4. The germline CDR1 and CDR2 sequences are SGHTA and FQGNSA. The protocol was immunoSEQ multiplex PCR, while the TCRdb copy is restricted to in-frame clones and leaves out a portion. The data contain 90,000 to 150,000 clones, 45% to 65% of them singletons. The study, taken as a whole, reports: Baseline levels were approached again at progression, after clonality had risen at ibrutinib response. Public clonotypes showed up rarely, and on treatment they shrank or held steady. Age-matched healthy donor levels were exceeded by baseline clonality, which tracked circulating CD8+ T-cell counts.

The genes are TRBV7-2 and TRBJ2-7; TRBD1 matches 9 bases. The receptor's source is a human donor with chronic lymphocytic leukemia. The sample in question was PBMCs, obtained after 24 months of ibrutinib treatment. The chain's CDR3 is CASRGTGNYEQYF. CDR3 bases: TGTGCCAGCAGGGGGACAGGGAATTACGAGCAGTACTTC. Drawing the rest from reference TRBV7-2 and TRBJ2-7, the complete variable domain is GAGVSQSPSNKVTEKGKDVELRCDPISGHTALYWYRQSLGQGLEFLIYFQGNSAPDKSGLPSDRFSAERTGGSVSTLTIQRTQQEDSAVYLCASRGTGNYEQYFGPGTRLTVT.